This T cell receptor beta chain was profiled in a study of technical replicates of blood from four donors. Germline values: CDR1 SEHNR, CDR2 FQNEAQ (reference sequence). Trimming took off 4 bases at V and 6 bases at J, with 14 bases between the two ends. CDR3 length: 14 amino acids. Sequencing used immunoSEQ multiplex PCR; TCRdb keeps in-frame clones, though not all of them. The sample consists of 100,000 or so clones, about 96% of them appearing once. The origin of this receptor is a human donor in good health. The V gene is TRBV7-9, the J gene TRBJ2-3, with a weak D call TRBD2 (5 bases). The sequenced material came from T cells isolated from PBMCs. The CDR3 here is CASSSIPRGDTQYF. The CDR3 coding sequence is TGTGCCAGCAGCTCCATTCCTCGAGGGGATACGCAGTATTTT.